The 16 T cell receptor beta chains below come from one sample, sequenced in a study of T cell repertoires in cytomegalovirus infection. Using its own MiXCR run on the reads, TCRdb lists one record per CDR3 protein. The sample lists over 300,000 distinct CDR3 sequences; over 7.5% were seen once. Material: PBMCs. The receptors come from a human donor in good health (CMV status not recorded). Some clones in this sample may be carry-over from other donors' samples.

This clonotype has at least ten counts. J is TRBJ2-1 and V is TRBV6-2 or TRBV6-3; tentative D call: TRBD1 (6 bases). The germline CDR1 and CDR2 sequences are MNHEY and SVGEGT. The V gene lost 2 bases and the J gene lost 4 bases, with 24 bases spanning the gap. The CDR3 consists of 19 residues. The DNA of the CDR3 is TGTGCCAGCAGTTACAGTTCTCAGGGGATGGCTAGCCGATACAATGAGCAGTTCTTC. Translated, it gives CASSYSSQGMASRYNEQFF.

This clonotype has more than one count but fewer than ten. The J gene is TRBJ2-2, the V gene TRBV7-2, with TRBD2 identical over 14 bases. The CDR3 runs 16 residues. V lost 5 bases, J lost 7 bases, and 6 bases stayed unmatched. The germline V gene has CDR1 SGHTA and CDR2 FQGNSA. CDR3 DNA: TGTGCCAGCAGCCGGGGACTAGCGGGAGTAGGCGGGGAGCTGTTTTTT. This translates into CASSRGLAGVGGELFF. Full variable domain (remainder filled in from reference TRBV7-2 and TRBJ2-2): GAGVSQSPSNKVTEKGKDVELRCDPISGHTALYWYRQSLGQGLEFLIYFQGNSAPDKSGLPSDRFSAERTGGSVSTLTIQRTQQEDSAVYLCASSRGLAGVGGELFFGEGSRLTVL.

This clonotype was seen at least ten times. The genes are TRBV20-1 and TRBJ1-2; no clear D gene. From germline, CDR1 is DFQATT and CDR2 SNEGSKA (reference sequence). Trimming removed 0 bases at V and 11 bases at J, with 16 bases between. The CDR3 is made up of 13 amino acids. CDR3 loop: CSARDGQTLDYTF. As DNA, the CDR3 is TGCAGTGCTAGAGATGGGCAGACCTTGGATTACACCTTC.

There are a few counts of this clonotype. This chain connects TRBV19 to TRBJ2-2; 9 bases match TRBD2. Unmatched junction bases numbered 9, after V lost 2 bases and J lost 5 bases. The CDR3 is 17 residues long. Per the germline V gene, CDR1 is LNHDA and CDR2 is SQIVND (reference sequence). CDR3 amino acids: CASSILLAGSGTGELFF. The CDR3 DNA reads TGTGCCAGTAGTATACTGCTAGCGGGAAGTGGAACCGGGGAGCTGTTTTTT.

This sequence joins TRBV6-5 and TRBJ2-2; 14 bases map to TRBD2. This CDR3 contains 15 residues. Germline trimming cut 6 bases from V and 6 bases from J; bases unmatched to any gene: 3. The germline CDR1 and CDR2 sequences are MNHEY and SVGAGI. In DNA, the CDR3 is TGTGCCAGCAGCTCGGGACTAGCGGGAGCCGGGGAGCTGTTTTTT. Translation gives CASSSGLAGAGELFF.

V is TRBV29-1 and J is TRBJ2-1; D possibly corresponds to TRBD1 (6 bases). The ends were cut back, 1 base at V and 10 bases at J, with 11 bases in the middle. Germline values: CDR1 SQVTM, CDR2 ANQGSEA. The CDR3 has 12 amino acids. The CDR3 region is CSVEGGGGEQFF. DNA of the CDR3: TGCAGCGTTGAAGGTGGGGGCGGAGAGCAGTTCTTC.

CDR3 coding DNA: TGTGCCAGTACCTCGGGGGGGGTGAGGAATCAGCCCCAGCATTTT. This codes for CASTSGGVRNQPQHF. The chain carries TRBV19 and TRBJ1-5; maybe TRBD1 (5 bases). The length of the CDR3 is 15 residues. Trimming stripped 7 bases from V and 4 bases from J, with 17 bases between. CDR1 and CDR2 from the germline V gene are LNHDA and SQIVND (reference sequence).

The chain recombines TRBV5-1 with TRBJ2-1, with 10 nucleotides matching TRBD1. The CDR3 extends over 18 amino acids. Germline CDR1 is SGHRS and CDR2 is YFSETQ. With V trimmed by 4 bases and J by 0 bases, 10 bases remained unmatched. The CDR3 DNA reads TGCGCCAGCAGCCCGGGACAGGGGCGTACCCTCTCCTACAATGAGCAGTTCTTC. This gives the protein CASSPGQGRTLSYNEQFF.

A few counts support this clonotype. The chain couples TRBV7-2 to TRBJ2-7, with 10 nucleotides matching TRBD2. Germline assignment: CDR1 SGHTA and CDR2 FQGNSA. V shed 6 bases, J shed 2 bases, and the junction held 7 bases outside the gene matches. This CDR3 has 15 residues. The CDR3 here is CASRHTSGVPYEQYF. CDR3 nucleotide sequence: TGTGCCAGCAGGCATACTAGCGGGGTTCCCTACGAGCAGTACTTC.

This clonotype has a count of ten or more. The V and J genes are TRBV7-8 and TRBJ2-1; 9 nucleotides match TRBD2. J was trimmed by 0 bases and V by 4 bases; bases with no gene match: 1. This CDR3 comprises 15 residues. In germline, CDR1 is SGHVS, CDR2 FQNEAQ. DNA for the CDR3: TGTGCCAGCAGCTCTAGCGGGAACTCCTACAATGAGCAGTTCTTC. Residues: CASSSSGNSYNEQFF.

This clonotype has just a few counts. The chain combines TRBV29-1 with TRBJ1-1, with D perhaps TRBD1 (5 bases). The germline gives CDR1 SQVTM, CDR2 ANQGSEA. Trimming stripped 3 bases from V and 3 bases from J, with 14 bases between. CDR3 length equals 14 residues. CDR3 nucleotide sequence: TGCAGCGTTGACTCTCGGGGCCGATACACTGAAGCTTTCTTT. The encoded protein is CSVDSRGRYTEAFF.

This clonotype was observed at least ten times. The J gene is TRBJ1-4, the V gene TRBV6-1, with D unclear. The CDR3 runs to 17 residues. V was trimmed by 6 bases and J by 0 bases, leaving 17 bases between them. Germline values: CDR1 MNHNS, CDR2 SASEGT. CDR3 sequence reads: CASRTRTARATNEKLFF. CDR3 DNA sequence: TGTGCCAGCAGGACTAGGACGGCTAGAGCAACTAATGAAAAACTGTTTTTT.

This sequence joins TRBV7-2 and TRBJ2-5, with D unclear. The CDR3 sequence is 15 residues long. Germline V CDR1 and CDR2: SGHTA, FQGNSA. Trimming left V 2 bases short and J 0 bases short, with 10 bases between. The chain's CDR3 is CASSLPPTHQETQYF. The CDR3 DNA reads as TGTGCCAGCAGCTTACCTCCCACCCACCAAGAGACCCAGTACTTC.

This clonotype was counted a few times. This may be a read error, as it is one base from a much larger clone. The chain is built from TRBV5-6 and TRBJ2-1; no definite D call. Germline loops: CDR1 SGHDT, CDR2 YYEEEE. This CDR3 comprises 11 residues. V dropped 4 bases and J dropped 6 bases, with 5 bases sitting between them. The DNA for the CDR3 is TGTGCCAGCAGCACCCTCAATGAGCAGTTCTTC. It yields the protein CASSTLNEQFF.

In its sample, this clonotype was seen a few times. The rearrangement links TRBV28 to TRBJ2-1, with D unclear. V was clipped by 5 bases and J by 0 bases, with 8 bases between them. The CDR3 has 14 residues. CDR1 is MDHEN and CDR2 is SYDVKM in the germline V gene. CDR3 DNA sequence: TGTGCCAGCAGTCCCCCGAACTCCTACAATGAGCAGTTCTTC. It yields the protein CASSPPNSYNEQFF.

Comment on this clonotype: One junction end disagrees with the germline gene, perhaps due to a read error. V is TRBV2 and J is TRBJ2-6; D may match TRBD1 or TRBD2 (5 bases each). CDR1 and CDR2 from the germline V gene are SNHLY and FYNNEI. The CDR3 length is 15 residues. CDR3 in amino acids: CASRGDLSGATVLTF. The DNA of the CDR3 is TGTGCCAGCAGGGGGGACCTCTCTGGGGCCACCGTCCTGACTTTC.